Following are 32 T cell receptor beta chains from one sample sequenced in a study of CD8 T cells in Susac syndrome. Random hexamers were used to reverse transcribe an amount of about 0.5 to 1 ug RNA. TCRdb re-derived calls from the immunoSEQ multiplex PCR reads in MiXCR, one entry per CDR3 protein. The table shows 210,000 or so distinct CDR3 sequences, with roughly 92% occurring only once. The sequencing input was CD8+ T cells from PBMCs. These receptors came from a human donor with multiple sclerosis.

The chain has TRBV4-1 and TRBJ2-1; D is possibly TRBD2 (5 bases). Germline values: CDR1 MGHRA, CDR2 YSYEKL. This CDR3 comprises 16 residues. Trimming removed 2 bases at V and 8 bases at J, with 19 bases between. CDR3 bases: TGCGCCAGCAGCCAACCTCCTAGCATGCGTATCGATGAGCAGTTCTTC. This encodes CASSQPPSMRIDEQFF.

V gene TRBV7-8 combines with J gene TRBJ2-7; perhaps TRBD2 as D (6 bases). Germline CDR1 reads SGHVS; CDR2 reads FQNEAQ. V lost 8 bases, J lost 0 bases, and 11 bases lay in between. The CDR3 has 13 amino acids. The CDR3 DNA sequence: TGTGCCAGCTTCGGGGGTCCCTCCTACGAGCAGTACTTC. Amino acids: CASFGGPSYEQYF.

The chain combines TRBV24-1 with TRBJ1-5; unclear D gene. The CDR3 has 16 amino acids. Germline-derived CDR1 and CDR2 are KGHDR and SFDVKD. Trimming took off 0 bases at V and 5 bases at J, with 13 bases between the two ends. CDR3 sequence: CATSDLQVLRYQPQHF. DNA for the CDR3: TGTGCCACCAGTGATTTGCAAGTCCTAAGATATCAGCCCCAGCATTTT.

This clonotype has just one count. The chain has TRBV29-1 and TRBJ2-1, with 10 bases matching TRBD2. This CDR3 has 20 amino acids. The ends lost 3 bases at V and 0 bases at J; junction bases unmatched: 17. Per germline, CDR1 SQVTM and CDR2 ANQGSEA. CDR3 residues: CSVDLWDGDSGRNSYNEQFF. The CDR3 nucleotides are TGCAGCGTTGATTTATGGGATGGGGATAGCGGGAGGAACTCCTACAATGAGCAGTTCTTC.

The chain couples TRBV30 to TRBJ2-1, with D hard to call. The CDR3 has 14 amino acids. Germline V lookup: CDR1 GTSNPN, CDR2 SVGIG (reference sequence). CDR3 protein: CARASIGPTDEQFF. The CDR3 region has the DNA TGTGCTCGGGCATCAATCGGCCCCACCGATGAGCAGTTCTTC.

The chain is built from TRBV3-1 and TRBJ1-1, with D perhaps matching TRBD1 (6 bases). CDR3 size: 16 residues. Between the trimmed V and J ends, which lost 1 base and 2 bases, there was a span of 14 bases. CDR1 and CDR2 (germline): LGHDT, YNNKEL (reference sequence). The CDR3 bases are TGTGCCAGCAGCCAAGCTCCAGGGGCTCTTAACACTGAAGCTTTCTTT. As protein: CASSQAPGALNTEAFF.

Written as DNA, the CDR3 is TGTGCCAGCAGCAAAGAGAGGGACAGGGGGCATTCGGTAATGAATGAGCAGTTCTTC. It specifies CASSKERDRGHSVMNEQFF. The chain uses TRBV21-1 and TRBJ2-1; the DNA was not used to check the table's D call, TRBD1. TRBV21-1 is a pseudogene segment. The CDR3 is made up of 19 amino acids.

This sequence joins TRBV7-2 and TRBJ2-7; 8 bases agree with TRBD2. This CDR3 comprises 15 residues. Germline V gives CDR1 SGHTA, CDR2 FQGNSA. Trimming removed 1 base from V and 2 bases from J; junction bases left unmatched: 4. In nucleotides, the CDR3 is TGTGCCAGCAGCTTAGTTAGCGGGGAGACCTACGAGCAGTACTTC. Protein sequence: CASSLVSGETYEQYF. Full variable domain (remainder filled in from reference TRBV7-2 and TRBJ2-7): GAGVSQSPSNKVTEKGKDVELRCDPISGHTALYWYRQSLGQGLEFLIYFQGNSAPDKSGLPSDRFSAERTGGSVSTLTIQRTQQEDSAVYLCASSLVSGETYEQYFGPGTRLTVT.

This sequence joins TRBV4-1 and TRBJ1-1, with D perhaps matching TRBD1 (5 bases). This CDR3 has 16 amino acids. V lost 6 bases and J lost 0, with 17 bases in between. Germline loops: CDR1 MGHRA, CDR2 YSYEKL. The CDR3, as DNA: TGCGCCAGCAGGGCCGAGGCAGGGTGGCTGAACACTGAAGCTTTCTTT. This codes for CASRAEAGWLNTEAFF.

This chain links TRBV11-1 with TRBJ1-1, with D perhaps TRBD1 (6 bases). The V and J ends lost 6 bases and 4 bases respectively, with 12 bases between them. Germline lookup yields CDR1 SGHAT and CDR2 FQDESV (reference sequence). This CDR3 has 13 residues. DNA for the CDR3: TGTGCCAGCAGAGAGACAGGTTTCACTGAAGCTTTCTTT. Its translation is CASRETGFTEAFF.

The chain employs TRBV29-1 and TRBJ1-1; the D is unclear. CDR1 is SQVTM and CDR2 is ANQGSEA in the germline V gene. V was clipped by 7 bases and J by 3 bases, with 12 bases between them. The CDR3 is made up of 12 amino acids. CDR3 amino acids: CSASDGYTEAFF. The CDR3 bases are TGCAGCGCCTCCGACGGGTACACTGAAGCTTTCTTT.

The rearrangement joins TRBV11-1 to TRBJ2-5; 7 bases are shared with TRBD1. The CDR3 is 13 amino acids. The V gene's germline CDR1 is SGHAT and CDR2 FQDESV (reference sequence). J gave up 5 bases and V 5 bases, and 5 bases lay outside the gene matches. CDR3 sequence: CASSRDRGETQYF. For the CDR3, the DNA is TGTGCCAGCAGCAGGGACAGAGGGGAGACCCAGTACTTC.

V usage is TRBV6-1 and J usage is TRBJ2-1; D is undetermined. The V end was cut by 10 bases, the J end by 4 bases, with 5 bases between. The CDR3 sequence is 10 residues long. Germline assignment: CDR1 MNHNS and CDR2 SASEGT. Here the CDR3 reads CATIYNEQFF. The CDR3 bases are TGTGCCACCATATACAATGAGCAGTTCTTC.

This chain links TRBV7-9 with TRBJ1-4; the D gene is possibly TRBD1 (5 bases). Germline CDR1 and CDR2: SEHNR and FQNEAQ (reference sequence). Deletions cut 1 base from V and 8 bases from J, with 8 bases between. CDR3 size: 13 residues. The CDR3 protein is CASSLVGLEKLFF. CDR3 DNA sequence: TGTGCCAGCAGCTTAGTGGGGCTGGAAAAACTGTTTTTT.

This chain joins TRBV23-1 and TRBJ2-1; possible D gene TRBD1, 6 bases. TRBV23-1 is marked as an open reading frame, function uncertain. V lost 4 bases and J 7 bases, leaving 17 bases between the germline ends. CDR3 size: 15 residues. CDR3 nucleotides: TGCGCCAGCAGTCGGGACAATCCTACTCGGAATGAGCAGTTCTTC. It translates to CASSRDNPTRNEQFF.

This chain joins TRBV7-8 and TRBJ2-5; TRBD2 matches at 8 bases. The V and J ends lost 5 bases and 4 bases, in that order; junction bases with no gene match: 9. Germline CDR1 is SGHVS and CDR2 is FQNEAQ. CDR3 length: 15 residues. The CDR3: CASSKGTSGVETQYF. The CDR3, as DNA: TGTGCCAGCAGCAAAGGAACTAGCGGAGTAGAGACCCAGTACTTC.

The CDR3 reads CASSLWAENEQFF. CDR3 coding DNA: TGCGCCAGCAGCCTATGGGCGGAAAATGAGCAGTTCTTC. The genes are TRBV4-1 and TRBJ2-1; D ambiguous. CDR3 length: 13 residues. Germline CDR1 is MGHRA and CDR2 is YSYEKL. Trimming left V 4 bases short and J 7 bases short, with 11 bases between.

The genes are TRBV4-2 and TRBJ1-1; TRBD1 might be the D (5 bases). V shed 1 base and J shed 8 bases, with 8 bases lying between them. This CDR3 spans 12 amino acids. The germline gives CDR1 LGHNA, CDR2 YNFKEQ. CDR3: CASSQVRGEAFF. The CDR3 DNA follows: TGTGCCAGCAGCCAAGTACGGGGGGAAGCTTTCTTT.

The chain couples TRBV6-9 to TRBJ2-1, with 9 bases matching TRBD2. CDR1 and CDR2 (germline): MNHGY, SVAAGI. This CDR3 has 12 residues. This CDR3 reads CVLRGRANEQFF. DNA of the CDR3: TGTGTACTTCGCGGGAGGGCTAATGAGCAGTTCTTC.

CDR3 sequence (DNA): TGTGCCAGCAGTCCGAAGACAGCTTACTACACTGAAGCTTTCTTT. It is translated as CASSPKTAYYTEAFF. V gene TRBV12-3 or TRBV12-4 combines with J gene TRBJ1-1, with a tentative D call TRBD1 (5 bases). V was cut by 5 bases and J by 3 bases, with 16 bases left in between. This CDR3 has 15 amino acids.

The V gene is TRBV6-1, the J gene TRBJ1-5; D may be TRBD1 (5 bases). The CDR3 has 18 residues. With 8 bases removed from V and 2 bases from J, the gap between germline ends came to 25 bases. Germline V gives CDR1 MNHNS, CDR2 SASEGT. The CDR3 sequence: CASARDSGTAVGNQPQHF. CDR3 DNA: TGTGCCAGCGCCCGAGATTCGGGGACGGCGGTGGGCAATCAGCCCCAGCATTTT.

This chain uses TRBV7-8 with TRBJ2-2; 9 nucleotides match TRBD1. The CDR3 spans 16 residues. CDR1 is SGHVS, CDR2 FQNEAQ, per germline. With V trimmed by 3 bases and J by 4 bases, 6 bases remained unmatched. The chain's CDR3 is CASSLSGTGSTGELFF. The CDR3 bases are TGTGCCAGCAGCTTGTCCGGGACAGGGTCCACCGGGGAGCTGTTTTTT.

This chain links TRBV2 with TRBJ2-3; TRBD2 agrees at 11 bases. This CDR3 is 14 amino acids long. The ends lost 4 bases at V and 10 bases at J; junction bases unmatched: 7. CDR1 and CDR2 (germline): SNHLY, FYNNEI. CDR3 region: CASSGLAGGGPQYF. As DNA, the CDR3 is TGTGCCAGCAGTGGGTTAGCGGGAGGGGGTCCGCAGTATTTT.

The chain has TRBV4-3 and TRBJ2-1; no definite D call. The CDR3 totals 15 residues. Germline loops: CDR1 LGHNA, CDR2 YSLEER. The V and J ends lost 2 bases and 2 bases respectively, with 10 bases between them. The CDR3: CASSQIWVPYNEQFF. CDR3 DNA: TGCGCCAGCAGCCAAATTTGGGTCCCCTACAATGAGCAGTTCTTC.

This chain links TRBV3-1 with TRBJ1-5, with no clear D. The V gene lost 5 bases and the J gene lost 1 base, with 9 bases spanning the gap. Germline V CDR1 and CDR2: LGHDT, YNNKEL (reference sequence). The length of the CDR3 is 14 residues. The CDR3 nucleotides read TGTGCCAGCAGCGACCCTGGGAGCAATCAGCCCCAGCATTTT. As protein: CASSDPGSNQPQHF.

The genes are TRBV23-1 and TRBJ1-5, with no clear D. TRBV23-1 is labeled an ORF, and its function is uncertain. This CDR3 spans 13 amino acids. Trimming stripped 1 base from V and 7 bases from J, with 8 bases between. In DNA form, the CDR3 reads TGCGCCAGCAGTCAATTCGCGGGACAGCCCCAGCATTTT. It translates to CASSQFAGQPQHF.

V gene TRBV24-1 combines with J gene TRBJ2-3; TRBD2 might be the D (6 bases). V dropped 9 bases and J dropped 1 base, with 16 bases sitting between them. CDR1 is KGHDR, CDR2 SFDVKD, per germline. The CDR3 extends over 15 amino acids. The CDR3 DNA follows: TGTGCCACCTCGGCGGGGCAGAGGCGCACAGATACGCAGTATTTT. It encodes CATSAGQRRTDTQYF.

This chain uses TRBV4-3 with TRBJ1-2; D possibly corresponds to TRBD1 (5 bases). CDR3 length: 16 residues. The V end was cut by 0 bases, the J end by 2 bases, with 13 bases between. Germline V CDR1 and CDR2: LGHNA, YSLEER. CDR3 protein: CASSQDRGGGNYGYTF. DNA of the CDR3: TGCGCCAGCAGCCAAGACCGGGGCGGAGGGAACTATGGCTACACCTTC.

The chain links TRBV13 to TRBJ2-7; weak D call: TRBD2 (5 bases). Germline CDR1 PRHDT, CDR2 FYEKMQ (reference sequence). Trimming cost V 0 bases and J 1 base, with 16 bases left between them. This CDR3 has 17 amino acids. CDR3 sequence reads: CASSLGPVLTNSYEQYF. Written as DNA, the CDR3 is TGTGCCAGCAGCTTAGGCCCAGTTCTGACTAATTCCTACGAGCAGTACTTC.

The chain couples TRBV29-1 to TRBJ2-7; 8 bases map to TRBD1. V lost 7 bases and J lost 3; bases outside the gene matches: 2. The CDR3 runs to 11 residues. The germline gives CDR1 SQVTM, CDR2 ANQGSEA. The CDR3 protein is CSAGQGYEQYF. The CDR3 region has the DNA TGCAGCGCCGGACAGGGCTACGAGCAGTACTTC.

The chain combines TRBV12-3 or TRBV12-4 with TRBJ1-1, with a weak D call TRBD1 (5 bases). CDR3 length: 13 amino acids. V lost 3 bases and J lost 1, with 6 bases in between. CDR3 region: CASSFTGNTEAFF. CDR3 nucleotide sequence: TGTGCCAGCAGTTTTACAGGGAACACTGAAGCTTTCTTT.

The chain uses TRBV3-1 and TRBJ2-1; D uncertain. Trimming took 3 bases from V and 8 from J, leaving 14 bases between them. Germline V lookup: CDR1 LGHDT, CDR2 YNNKEL (reference sequence). This CDR3 is 14 amino acids long. This CDR3 is CASSHINGLDEQFF. DNA of the CDR3: TGTGCCAGCAGCCATATCAATGGCCTGGATGAGCAGTTCTTC.